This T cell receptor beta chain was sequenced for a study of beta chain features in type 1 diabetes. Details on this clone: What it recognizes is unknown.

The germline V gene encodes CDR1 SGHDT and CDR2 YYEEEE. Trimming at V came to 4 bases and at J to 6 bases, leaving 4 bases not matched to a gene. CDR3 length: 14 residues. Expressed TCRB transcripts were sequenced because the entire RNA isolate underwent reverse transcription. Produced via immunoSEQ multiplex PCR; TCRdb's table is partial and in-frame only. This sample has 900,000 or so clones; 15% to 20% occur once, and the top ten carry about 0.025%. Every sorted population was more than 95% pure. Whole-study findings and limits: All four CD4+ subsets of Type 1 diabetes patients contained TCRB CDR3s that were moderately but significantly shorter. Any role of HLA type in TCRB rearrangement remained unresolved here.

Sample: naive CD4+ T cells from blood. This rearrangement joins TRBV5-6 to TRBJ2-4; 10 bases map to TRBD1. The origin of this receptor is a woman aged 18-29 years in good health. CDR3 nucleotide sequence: TGTGCCAGCAGCGACGGGACAGGGGTAAACATTCAGTACTTC. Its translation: CASSDGTGVNIQYF.